Below are 8 T cell receptor beta chains sequenced from a single sample in a study of CD8 T cells in ankylosing spondylitis. TCRdb re-called the 5' RACE reads through MiXCR, storing one row per CDR3 protein. The sample carries about 360,000 distinct CDR3 sequences, 20% to 25% recorded once. Sequenced sample: blood, either unsorted or a sorted T cell fraction (not recorded which). These receptors were obtained from a male donor with ankylosing spondylitis or in good health (not recorded which).

The sample holds a few counts of this clonotype. The genes are TRBV12-3 or TRBV12-4 and TRBJ1-1; 12 nucleotides align to TRBD1. The J segment lost 5 bases and the V segment lost 5 bases, leaving 6 bases of the junction unmatched. There are 15 residues in the CDR3. The CDR3: CASSRGTGGMTEAFF. CDR3 sequence (DNA): TGTGCCAGCAGTCGAGGGACAGGGGGCATGACTGAAGCTTTCTTT.

In this sample, this clonotype turned up a few times. This sequence joins TRBV12-3 or TRBV12-4 and TRBJ2-7; D perhaps matches TRBD1 (6 bases). Trimming cost V 3 bases and J 6 bases, with 12 bases left between them. The CDR3 extends over 13 amino acids. The CDR3 sequence: CASSLSGESEQYF. DNA for the CDR3: TGTGCCAGCAGTTTGTCAGGGGAAAGCGAGCAGTACTTC.

The V and J genes are TRBV29-1 and TRBJ2-7; tentatively, D is TRBD1 (6 bases). The germline V and J ends were trimmed by 3 bases and 1 base, with 13 bases remaining between them. The germline CDR1 and CDR2 sequences are SQVTM and ANQGSEA. This CDR3 comprises 14 residues. The chain's CDR3 is CSVDGPGESYEQYF. The CDR3 DNA is TGCAGCGTTGACGGTCCAGGGGAATCCTACGAGCAGTACTTC.

The chain recombines TRBV12-3 or TRBV12-4 with TRBJ2-1; TRBD2 might be the D (6 bases). V was pared by 4 bases and J by 10 bases, with 14 bases between. The CDR3 is made up of 13 amino acids. DNA of the CDR3: TGTGCCAGCAGTTCCGGGCCCCGGGAGGAGCAGTTCTTC. It is translated as CASSSGPREEQFF.

The table lists this clonotype with a few counts. V usage is TRBV7-9 and J usage is TRBJ2-1, with 9 nucleotides matching TRBD2. CDR1 and CDR2 (germline): SEHNR, FQNEAQ (reference sequence). Unmatched junction bases numbered 2, after V lost 7 bases and J lost 4 bases. This CDR3 contains 13 residues. This CDR3 reads CASTSGEYNEQFF. For the CDR3, the DNA is TGTGCCAGCACTAGCGGGGAATACAATGAGCAGTTCTTC.

This chain joins TRBV7-9 and TRBJ2-1; possible D gene TRBD2, 6 bases. The CDR3 has 15 amino acids. CDR1 and CDR2 from the germline V gene are SEHNR and FQNEAQ (reference sequence). V lost 11 bases and J 1 base, leaving 18 bases between the germline ends. For the CDR3, the DNA is TGTGCCGCCGGTAGGGGACTCCCTTCCTACAATGAGCAGTTCTTC. Translated: CAAGRGLPSYNEQFF.

This clonotype has just a few counts. This sequence joins TRBV11-2 and TRBJ2-1; 9 bases are a match to TRBD1. The CDR3 covers 16 residues. Germline CDR1 and CDR2: SGHAT and FQNNGV. J was trimmed by 8 bases and V by 5 bases; bases with no gene match: 13. The DNA for the CDR3 is TGTGCCAGCAGCCCCGACAGGGGGACGGATAAAGATGAGCAGTTCTTC. Translated: CASSPDRGTDKDEQFF.

The chain employs TRBV7-8 and TRBJ2-7, with 7 nucleotides matching TRBD2. The germline gives CDR1 SGHVS, CDR2 FQNEAQ. The CDR3 covers 14 residues. V gave up 2 bases and J gave up 4 bases; unmatched junction bases: 5. The CDR3 protein is CASSLQRGGYEQYF. The DNA of the CDR3 is TGTGCCAGCAGCTTACAGCGGGGAGGGTACGAGCAGTACTTC. Full variable domain (remainder filled in from reference TRBV7-8 and TRBJ2-7): GAGVSQSPRYKVAKRGQDVALRCDPISGHVSLFWYQQALGQGPEFLTYFQNEAQLDKSGLPSDRFFAERPEGSVSTLKIQRTQQEDSAVYLCASSLQRGGYEQYFGPGTRLTVT.